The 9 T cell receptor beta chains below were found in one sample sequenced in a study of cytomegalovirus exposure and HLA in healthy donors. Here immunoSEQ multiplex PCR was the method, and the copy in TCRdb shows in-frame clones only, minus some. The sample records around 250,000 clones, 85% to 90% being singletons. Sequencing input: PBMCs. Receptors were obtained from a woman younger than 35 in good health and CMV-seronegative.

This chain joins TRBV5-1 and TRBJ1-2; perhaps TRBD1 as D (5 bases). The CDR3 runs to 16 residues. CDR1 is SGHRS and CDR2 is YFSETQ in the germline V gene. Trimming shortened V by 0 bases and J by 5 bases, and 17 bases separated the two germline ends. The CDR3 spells CASSLERTTNYYGYTF. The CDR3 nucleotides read TGCGCCAGCAGCTTGGAACGGACAACCAACTATTATGGCTACACCTTC.

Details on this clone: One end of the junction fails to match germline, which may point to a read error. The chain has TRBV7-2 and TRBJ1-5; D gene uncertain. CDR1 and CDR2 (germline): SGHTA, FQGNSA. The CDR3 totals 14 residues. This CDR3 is CASSLERGNQPQHF. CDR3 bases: TGTGCCAGCAGCTTAGAGCGTGGCAACCAGCCCCAGCATTTT.

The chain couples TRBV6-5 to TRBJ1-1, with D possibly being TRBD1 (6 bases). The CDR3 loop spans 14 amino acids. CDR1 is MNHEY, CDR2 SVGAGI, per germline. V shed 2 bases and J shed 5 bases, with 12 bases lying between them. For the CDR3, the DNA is TGTGCCAGCAGTTACGGGGGGGCGCAGACTGAAGCTTTCTTT. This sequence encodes CASSYGGAQTEAFF.

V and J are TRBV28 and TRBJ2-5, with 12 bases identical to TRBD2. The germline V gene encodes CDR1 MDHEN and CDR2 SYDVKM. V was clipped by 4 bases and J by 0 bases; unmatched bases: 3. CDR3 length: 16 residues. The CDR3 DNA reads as TGTGCCAGCAGTTCAGGACTAGCGGGGTACCAAGAGACCCAGTACTTC. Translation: CASSSGLAGYQETQYF.

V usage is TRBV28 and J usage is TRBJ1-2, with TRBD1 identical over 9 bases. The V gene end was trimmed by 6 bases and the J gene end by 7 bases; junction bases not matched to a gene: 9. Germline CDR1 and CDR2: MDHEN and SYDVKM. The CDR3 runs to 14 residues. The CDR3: CASRPGTGSVGYTF. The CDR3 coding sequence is TGTGCCAGCAGACCCGGGACAGGGTCGGTTGGCTACACCTTC.

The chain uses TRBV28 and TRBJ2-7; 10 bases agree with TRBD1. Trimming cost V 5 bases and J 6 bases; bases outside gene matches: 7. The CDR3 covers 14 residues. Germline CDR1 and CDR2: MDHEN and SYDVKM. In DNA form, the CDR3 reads TGTGCCAGCAGTCCCGGGACAGGGGTTTTCGAGCAGTACGTC. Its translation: CASSPGTGVFEQYV.

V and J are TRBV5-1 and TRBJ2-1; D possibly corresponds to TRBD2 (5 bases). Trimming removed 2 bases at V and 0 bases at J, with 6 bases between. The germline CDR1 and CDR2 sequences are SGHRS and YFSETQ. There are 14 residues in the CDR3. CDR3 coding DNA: TGCGCCAGCAGCTTCCGGGGCTCCTACAATGAGCAGTTCTTC. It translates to CASSFRGSYNEQFF.

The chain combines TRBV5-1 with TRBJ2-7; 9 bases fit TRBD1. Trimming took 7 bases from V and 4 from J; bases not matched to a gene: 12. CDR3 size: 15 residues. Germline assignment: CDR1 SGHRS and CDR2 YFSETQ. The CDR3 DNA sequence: TGCGCCAGCCAAACGGGGACAGGGTCTGTTTACGAGCAGTACTTC. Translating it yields CASQTGTGSVYEQYF.

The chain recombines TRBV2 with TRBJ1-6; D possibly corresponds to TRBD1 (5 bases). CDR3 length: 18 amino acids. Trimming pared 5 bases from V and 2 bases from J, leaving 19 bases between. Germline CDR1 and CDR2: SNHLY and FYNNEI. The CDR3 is CASSFGAGKYAYNSPLHF. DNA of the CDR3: TGTGCCAGCAGTTTTGGGGCAGGGAAGTACGCCTATAATTCACCCCTCCACTTT.